These T cell receptor beta chains were read from a single sample in a study of OX40 agonist ivuxolimab in advanced cancers. TCRdb's copy holds only in-frame clones and misses some; the assay was immunoSEQ multiplex PCR. The sample holds several thousand clones, 73% seen once. Sequenced here: CD4+ or CD8+ T cells sorted from blood, sampled in a trial of the OX40 agonist ivuxolimab. The receptors come from an adult with an advanced solid tumor such as melanoma, head and neck, liver or kidney cancer. CDR3s include the opening cysteine and the closing phenylalanine or tryptophan. The D gene is left open where the match is weak. Size values are once, few and many counts, or a class for expanded clones, and some rows have none.

>TRBD1|-|TRBV7-2|TRBJ1-2
TGTGCCAGCAGCTTAGTCAGGGGGGGCTACACCTTC
CASSLVRGGYTF
>-|-|TRBV7-2|TRBJ1-6
TGTGCCAGCAGCTCAGATGATTCACCCCTCCACTTT
CASSSDDSPLHF
>-|medium-sized|TRBV7-2|TRBJ1-2
TGTGCCAGCAGCTCAGGACCATACTATGGCTACACCTTC
CASSSGPYYGYTF
>TRBD1|-|TRBV6-6|TRBJ1-6
TGTGCCAGCAGTTACGGGACAGGGGGCGCGGCACCCCTCCACTTT
CASSYGTGGAAPLHF
>-|-|TRBV28|TRBJ2-1
TGTGCCAGCAGTTTATTCCCCCCGGAGGGGCAGTTCTTC
CASSLFPPEGQFF
>-|few|TRBV9|TRBJ1-6
TGTGCCAGCAGTCTGGGCCGGCCCTATAATTCACCCCTCCACTTT
CASSLGRPYNSPLHF
>-|few|TRBV5-8|TRBJ2-7
TGTGCCAGCAGCTTGGCCGGAGTGGGCGAGCAGTACTTC
CASSLAGVGEQYF
>TRBD1|-|TRBV9|TRBJ1-6
TGTGCCAGCAGCTTGGCCCGGGACAGGGCTAATTCACCCCTCCACTTT
CASSLARDRANSPLHF
>-|-|TRBV7-9|TRBJ2-1
TGTGCCAGCAGCCGCCAGCGGGATGAGCAGTTCTTC
CASSRQRDEQFF
>TRBD2|-|TRBV7-8|TRBJ2-3
TGTGCCAGCAGCGGGGGACTAGCGGGGGCAGATACGCAGTATTTT
CASSGGLAGADTQYF
>TRBD1|few|TRBV7-9|TRBJ2-7
TGTGCCAGCAGCTCCAAAGATGAAGGGGGCCCCGGAAAGCAGTACTTC
CASSSKDEGGPGKQYF
>TRBD2|-|TRBV5-6|TRBJ2-2
TGTGCCAGCAGCTTGGGACTAGCGGGAGAGTGGGCCGGGGAGCTGTTTTTT
CASSLGLAGEWAGELFF
>-|-|TRBV7-2|TRBJ1-2
TGTGCCAGCAGCTTCGACTTGGGGGGATTTGGCTACACCTTC
CASSFDLGGFGYTF
>-|-|TRBV9|TRBJ1-4
TGTGCCAGCAGCGGCAGAAGAGGGCATGAAAAACTGTTTTTT
CASSGRRGHEKLFF
>-|-|TRBV27|TRBJ2-5
TGTGCCAGCAGCCCTCGGGGCCTCGGAGCTACAGGAGGAAAAGAGACCCAGTACTTC
CASSPRGLGATGGKETQYF
>-|-|TRBV14|TRBJ1-2
TGTGCCAGCAGCCAAGGCGTAGTCAGCTATGGCTACACCTTC
CASSQGVVSYGYTF